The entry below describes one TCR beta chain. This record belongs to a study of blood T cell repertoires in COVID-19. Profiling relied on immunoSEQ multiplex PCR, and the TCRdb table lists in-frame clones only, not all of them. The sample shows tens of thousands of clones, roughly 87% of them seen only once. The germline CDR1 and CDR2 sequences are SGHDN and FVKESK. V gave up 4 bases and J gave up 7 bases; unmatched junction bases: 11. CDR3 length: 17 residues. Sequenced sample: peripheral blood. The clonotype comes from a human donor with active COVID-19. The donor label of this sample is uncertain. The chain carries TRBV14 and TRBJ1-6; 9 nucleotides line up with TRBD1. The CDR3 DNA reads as TGTGCCAGCAGCCGAAAGAGTGGGACAGGGAACAATTCACCCCTCCACTTT. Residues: CASSRKSGTGNNSPLHF.